The 14 T cell receptor beta chains in this list originate from one sample, sequenced in a study of vaccination and CD4 T cells after COVID-19. Researchers used the Oncomine TCR Beta short-read assay to sequence DNA from cultured CD4+ T cells. TCRdb used MiXCR to reprocess the PCR reads, holding one entry per CDR3 protein. This sample has 14,000 or so distinct CDR3 sequences, with over 50% found just once. Treatment specified: approximately nine-day PBMC culture with coronavirus spike peptide pools or control peptides (ViraFEST assay). Their recognized antigens are unknown. Sequenced: CD4+ T cells from blood, cultured in vitro. These receptors all stem from a human donor who had recovered from COVID-19.

In its sample, this clonotype was seen a few times. This chain connects TRBV6-1 to TRBJ1-5; D is possibly TRBD1 (5 bases). From germline, CDR1 is MNHNS and CDR2 SASEGT. V lost 4 bases and J 1 base, leaving 8 bases between the germline ends. This CDR3 has 14 residues. In nucleotides, the CDR3 is TGTGCCAGCAGTGTGGACATCAGCAATCAGCCCCAGCATTTT. It codes for CASSVDISNQPQHF.

V gene TRBV11-2 combines with J gene TRBJ2-5, with 8 bases aligning to TRBD2. The CDR3 runs 14 residues. Germline CDR1 and CDR2: SGHAT and FQNNGV. With V trimmed by 3 bases and J by 1 base, 1 base remained unmatched. The CDR3 DNA follows: TGTGCCAGCAGCTTCGGGGGGGGCCAAGAGACCCAGTACTTC. This encodes CASSFGGGQETQYF.

The J gene is TRBJ2-7, the V gene TRBV6-4; 9 bases agree with TRBD1. Germline values: CDR1 MRHNA, CDR2 SNTAGT. The V and J ends lost 1 base and 6 bases, in that order; junction bases with no gene match: 7. This CDR3 comprises 15 residues. CDR3: CASSDLSGTGSEQYF. The CDR3 coding sequence is TGTGCCAGCAGTGACTTATCCGGGACAGGGTCCGAGCAGTACTTC.

This clonotype was observed a handful of times. The rearrangement links TRBV15 to TRBJ1-5, with 7 bases lining up with TRBD1. This CDR3 comprises 16 residues. J gave up 4 bases and V 1 base, and 7 bases lay outside the gene matches. Looked up from germline, CDR1 is LNHNV and CDR2 is YYDKDF (reference sequence). The CDR3 nucleotides read TGTGCCACCAGCAGAGCGCCGCAGGGGGAGAATCAGCCCCAGCATTTT. Translation: CATSRAPQGENQPQHF.

This clonotype was observed a single time. This chain uses TRBV12-3 or TRBV12-4 with TRBJ2-2; D may be TRBD1 (5 bases). V lost 3 bases and J lost 7, with 15 bases in between. The CDR3 is 15 amino acids. The CDR3 DNA reads TGTGCCAGCAGTTTGCAGGACACTCGATACGGGGAGCTGTTTTTT. It specifies CASSLQDTRYGELFF.

The sample holds a few counts of this clonotype. V gene TRBV20-1 combines with J gene TRBJ1-5, with D hard to call. Germline assignment: CDR1 DFQATT and CDR2 SNEGSKA (reference sequence). Deletions cut 3 bases from V and 4 bases from J, with 4 bases between. The CDR3 extends over 11 amino acids. CDR3 in amino acids: CSARGNQPQHF. In DNA, the CDR3 is TGCAGTGCTAGGGGGAATCAGCCCCAGCATTTT.

The CDR3 nucleotides are TGTGCCAGCAGTTACTCTTGGGGGGAGGAGAACTATGGCTACACCTTC. Its translation: CASSYSWGEENYGYTF. This chain connects TRBV6-5 to TRBJ1-2; weak D call: TRBD1 (5 bases). The germline V and J ends were trimmed by 0 bases and 2 bases, with 13 bases remaining between them. This CDR3 is 16 amino acids long. CDR1 is MNHEY and CDR2 is SVGAGI in the germline V gene.

This rearrangement joins TRBV5-1 to TRBJ1-1; unclear D gene. The germline gives CDR1 SGHRS, CDR2 YFSETQ. The ends were cut back, 4 bases at V and 1 base at J, with 8 bases in the middle. There are 13 residues in the CDR3. The CDR3 bases are TGCGCCAGCAGCGCCCTCGGGAACACTGAAGCTTTCTTT. Translation gives CASSALGNTEAFF.

The chain joins TRBV11-3 to TRBJ2-1; tentatively, D is TRBD2 (5 bases). V lost 0 bases and J 7 bases, leaving 16 bases between the germline ends. Germline V gene lookup returns CDR1 SGHNT and CDR2 YENEEA. The CDR3 consists of 16 residues. The CDR3 sequence: CASSLDGPRDVNEQFF. For the CDR3, the DNA is TGTGCCAGCAGCTTAGATGGCCCCCGGGATGTTAATGAGCAGTTCTTC.

The chain carries TRBV7-2 and TRBJ2-3; TRBD1 matches at 10 bases. The germline V gene encodes CDR1 SGHTA and CDR2 FQGNSA. V shed 5 bases and J 3 bases; nucleotides not matched to a gene: 5. There are 15 residues in the CDR3. CDR3 nucleotide sequence: TGTGCCAGCAGCCTTGTGGGACAGGGGACAGATACGCAGTATTTT. Protein product: CASSLVGQGTDTQYF.

This clonotype was found a few times. The chain uses TRBV19 and TRBJ1-5, with 10 bases fitting TRBD1. The ends lost 6 bases at V and 7 bases at J; junction bases unmatched: 15. Germline loops: CDR1 LNHDA, CDR2 SQIVND (reference sequence). This CDR3 spans 17 amino acids. CDR3 sequence: CASRSGTGALGGQPQHF. The CDR3, as DNA: TGTGCCAGTAGAAGCGGGACAGGGGCTTTAGGTGGCCAGCCCCAGCATTTT.

The genes are TRBV6-1 and TRBJ1-5; D uncertain. The germline V and J ends were trimmed by 8 bases and 2 bases, with 16 bases remaining between them. The CDR3 has 15 residues. Germline-derived CDR1 and CDR2 are MNHNS and SASEGT. In DNA form, the CDR3 reads TGTGCCAGCTACGGTAATCTCGTGGGCAATCAGCCCCAGCATTTT. It specifies CASYGNLVGNQPQHF.

The chain has TRBV20-1 and TRBJ2-3; TRBD2 matches 7 bases. CDR1 is DFQATT, CDR2 SNEGSKA, per germline (reference sequence). The CDR3 runs to 14 residues. The ends lost 1 base at V and 4 bases at J; junction bases unmatched: 5. CDR3 residues: CSARGRGGSDTQYF. DNA of the CDR3: TGCAGTGCTAGAGGGCGCGGGGGTTCAGATACGCAGTATTTT.

The chain has TRBV5-4 and TRBJ1-1; TRBD1 might be the D (5 bases). V lost 0 bases and J lost 7, with 10 bases in between. The CDR3 sequence is 13 residues long. Germline V gives CDR1 SGHNT, CDR2 YYREEE (reference sequence). Here the CDR3 DNA reads TGTGCCAGCAGCTTGGGAGGGGACGGTGAAGCTTTCTTT. Translating gives CASSLGGDGEAFF.